The clone carrying this T cell receptor (beta chain) appeared many times. cDNA libraries for TCR alpha and TCR beta, carrying sample barcodes and UMIs, came from 5'RACE with constant-segment primers. TCRdb itself ran the 5' RACE reads through MiXCR, one entry per CDR3 protein. The table has tens of thousands of distinct CDR3 sequences, roughly 16% seen once; the top ten hold more than 1.3%. This entry belongs to a study of T-cell memory formation after mild COVID-19. As for the study in general: Each donor largely had its own TCR clusters.

The V segment lost 4 bases and the J segment 9 bases; nucleotides outside the gene matches: 12. The CDR3 is 17 residues long. The germline V gene has CDR1 SGHVS and CDR2 FQNEAQ. The rearrangement uses TRBV7-8 and TRBJ2-1; 13 positions agree with TRBD2. The specimen sequenced was PBMCs or a T cell subset sorted from them (not recorded which). This receptor was identified in an adult who had mild COVID-19 (a few samples of this study predate the infection). Cell type and time point are not known. The CDR3, as DNA: TGTGCCAGCAGCTCCCCCTTCACTAGCGGGGGGGCGTTTGAGCAGTTCTTC. This translates into CASSSPFTSGGAFEQFF.